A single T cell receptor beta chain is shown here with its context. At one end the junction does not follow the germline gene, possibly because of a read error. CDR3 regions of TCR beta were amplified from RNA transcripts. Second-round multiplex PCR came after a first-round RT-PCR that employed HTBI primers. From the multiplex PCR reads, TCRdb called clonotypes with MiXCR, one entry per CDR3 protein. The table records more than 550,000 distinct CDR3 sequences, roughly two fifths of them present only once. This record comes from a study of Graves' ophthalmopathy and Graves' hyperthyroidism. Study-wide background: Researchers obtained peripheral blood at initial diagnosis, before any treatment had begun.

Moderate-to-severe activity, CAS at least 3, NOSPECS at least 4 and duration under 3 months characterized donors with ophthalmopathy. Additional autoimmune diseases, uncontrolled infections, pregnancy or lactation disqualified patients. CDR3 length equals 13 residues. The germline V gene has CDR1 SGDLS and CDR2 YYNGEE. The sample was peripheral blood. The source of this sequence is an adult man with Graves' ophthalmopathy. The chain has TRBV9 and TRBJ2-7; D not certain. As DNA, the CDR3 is TGTGCCAGCAGTGTAGCCCAAAACTACGAGCGGTACTTC. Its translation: CASSVAQNYERYF.